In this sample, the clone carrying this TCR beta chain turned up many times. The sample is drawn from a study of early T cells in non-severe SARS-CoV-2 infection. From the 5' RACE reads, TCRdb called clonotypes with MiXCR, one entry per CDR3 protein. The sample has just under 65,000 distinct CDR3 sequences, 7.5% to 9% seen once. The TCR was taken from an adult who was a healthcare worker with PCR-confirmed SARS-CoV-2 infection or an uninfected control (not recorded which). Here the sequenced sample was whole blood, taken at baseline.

CDR3 nucleotides: TGTGCCAGCAGTAACCGGAAAGAGACCCAGTACTTC. Encoded protein: CASSNRKETQYF. The genes are TRBV7-6 and TRBJ2-5, with no clear D. Germline-derived CDR1 and CDR2 are SGHVS and FNYEAQ. V was pared by 6 bases and J by 3 bases, with 8 bases between. The CDR3 covers 12 residues.